This entry lists 4 T cell receptor beta chains sequenced from one sample in a study of T cells in narcolepsy. Sequencing used immunoSEQ multiplex PCR; TCRdb keeps in-frame clones, though not all of them. The table lists about 34,000 clones, around 86% of them singletons. The sample comprised CD45RA- memory CD4+ T cells from PBMCs. These receptors all stem from a human donor with narcolepsy.

The chain links TRBV6-5 to TRBJ2-4; 7 bases are shared with TRBD1. The CDR3 is made up of 13 amino acids. Per the germline V gene, CDR1 is MNHEY and CDR2 is SVGAGI. Unmatched junction bases numbered 1, after V lost 3 bases and J lost 5 bases. The CDR3 bases are TGTGCCAGCAGTTATACAGGGGAAAACATTCAGTACTTC. Amino acids: CASSYTGENIQYF.

The gene calls are TRBV7-3 and TRBJ1-1, with a weak D call TRBD1 (5 bases). Trimming left V 1 base short and J 1 base short, with 10 bases between. The CDR3 consists of 15 residues. Germline V CDR1 and CDR2: SGHTA, FQGTGA. The CDR3 DNA follows: TGTGCCAGCAGCTTAAACGGGGGTGGGAACACTGAAGCTTTCTTT. Its translation is CASSLNGGGNTEAFF.

This clone was seen a single time. The chain recombines TRBV19 with TRBJ1-6; D is uncertain. The V end was cut by 5 bases, the J end by 7 bases, with 12 bases between. The CDR3 spans 14 residues. Germline values: CDR1 LNHDA, CDR2 SQIVND (reference sequence). CDR3 region: CASSGRAENSPLHF. DNA for the CDR3: TGTGCCAGTAGTGGCCGGGCCGAAAATTCACCCCTCCACTTT.

This clone was picked up one time. The chain employs TRBV2 and TRBJ2-1; possibly TRBD1 for D (5 bases). The V gene's germline CDR1 is SNHLY and CDR2 FYNNEI. This CDR3 comprises 11 residues. Trimming cost V 2 bases and J 12 bases, with 8 bases left between them. The CDR3 protein is CASSEQGRQFF. DNA of the CDR3: TGTGCCAGCAGTGAACAGGGCAGGCAGTTCTTC.